This T cell receptor (beta chain) derives from a study of OX40 agonist ivuxolimab in advanced cancers. Study at large: Enrolled patients in dose escalation had cancers that were hepatocellular carcinoma, melanoma, renal cell or head and neck cancer. Study-wide findings and caveats: CD4+ and CD8+ blood T cells expanded clonally by week 6 at 0.1 to 3.0 mg/kg. Averaging showed that CD8+ T cells had more expanded clones than CD4+ did.

Patients were ruled out by autoimmune disease history or systemic immunosuppression. The V segment lost 6 bases and the J segment 2 bases; nucleotides outside the gene matches: 8. The CDR3 covers 15 residues. From germline, CDR1 is SGDLS and CDR2 YYNGEE. The method was immunoSEQ multiplex PCR; TCRdb's version includes in-frame clones alone and lacks a portion of them. The table has about 94,000 clones, 70% to 90% seen once. Of note for this clone: Its target is unknown.

This specimen was CD4+ or CD8+ T cells sorted from blood, taken in a trial of the OX40 agonist ivuxolimab. The chain combines TRBV9 with TRBJ2-1; 7 bases map to TRBD2. The TCR was taken from an adult with an advanced solid tumor such as melanoma, head and neck, liver or kidney cancer. The CDR3 region has the DNA TGTGCCAGCAACCCCGGGGGGATCCCCTACAATGAGCAGTTCTTC. The encoded protein is CASNPGGIPYNEQFF. Full variable domain (rest looked up from reference TRBV9 and TRBJ2-1): DSGVTQTPKHLITATGQRVTLRCSPRSGDLSVYWYQQSLDQGLQFLIQYYNGEERAKGNILERFSAQQFPDLHSELNLSSLELGDSALYFCASNPGGIPYNEQFFGPGTRLTVL.